This TCR beta chain was recovered during a study of Graves' ophthalmopathy and Graves' hyperthyroidism. Details on this clonotype: What it recognizes is unknown.

Points from the study as a whole: Appearing in blood as well were most expanded thyroid clonotypes above 0.001 frequency.

Amplifying from RNA transcripts, the study obtained TCR beta CDR3 regions. RT-PCR was first run with HTBI primers, then multiplex PCR in a second round. TCRdb used MiXCR to reprocess the multiplex PCR reads, holding one entry per CDR3 protein. Counted here are about 1.1 million distinct CDR3 sequences, about two fifths occurring once; the ten biggest clones make up 11%. In germline, CDR1 is SGHTA, CDR2 FQGTGA. The CDR3 is 15 amino acids. Trimming removed 2 bases from V and 4 bases from J, with 14 bases in between. V gene TRBV7-3 combines with J gene TRBJ2-5; D is possibly TRBD1 or TRBD2 (6 bases each). The clonotype comes from an adult man with Graves' hyperthyroidism. Sample: peripheral blood or thyroid tissue (not recorded which). The CDR3 DNA sequence: TGTGCCAGCAGCTTAGGCATTGGGGGGCGAGAGACCCAGTACTTC. Protein product: CASSLGIGGRETQYF.